The 2 T cell receptor beta chains reported below all come from one sample, sequenced in a study of T cells in tumors after PD-1 blockade. Profiled with immunoSEQ multiplex PCR; TCRdb holds only in-frame clones, not every one. The repertoire includes approximately 60,000 clones, over 75% of them detected once, and over 10% sits in the top ten. The source was PBMCs, collected before anti-PD-1 treatment. The receptor source for this set is a human donor with basal cell carcinoma.

V and J are TRBV3-1 (or the pseudogene TRBV3-2) and TRBJ1-2; D not resolved. CDR3 length: 16 residues. Germline V gene data show CDR1 as LGHDT and CDR2 as YNNKEL (reference sequence). Trimming stripped 4 bases from V and 6 bases from J, with 21 bases between. The CDR3 DNA follows: TGTGCCAGCAGCCCCACCGCCGCGGCTAGAAATCATGGCTACACCTTC. Its translation is CASSPTAAARNHGYTF.

A word on this clone: At one end, the junction sequence differs from germline, possibly due to a read error. The CDR3 region is CASSAGAEVFF. CDR3 nucleotide sequence: TGTGCCAGCTCTGCGGGGGCCGAAGTTTTCTTT. The chain couples TRBV12-3 or TRBV12-4 to TRBJ1-1; possible D gene TRBD1, 6 bases. This CDR3 region has 11 residues.